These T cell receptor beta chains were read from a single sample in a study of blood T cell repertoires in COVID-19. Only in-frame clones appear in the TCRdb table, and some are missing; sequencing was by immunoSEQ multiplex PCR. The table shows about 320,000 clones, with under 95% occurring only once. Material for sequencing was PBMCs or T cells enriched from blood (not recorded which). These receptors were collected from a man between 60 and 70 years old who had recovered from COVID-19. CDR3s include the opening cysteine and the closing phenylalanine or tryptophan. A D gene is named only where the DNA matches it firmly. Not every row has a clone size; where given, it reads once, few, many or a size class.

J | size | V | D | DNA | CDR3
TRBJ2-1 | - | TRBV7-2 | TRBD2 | TGTGCCAGCAGTGAGCGGGGGTACGACAATGAGCAGTTCTTC | CASSERGYDNEQFF
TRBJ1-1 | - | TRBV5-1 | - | TGCGCCAGCAGCGTAACATTAGGGGCCACTGAAGCTTTCTTT | CASSVTLGATEAFF
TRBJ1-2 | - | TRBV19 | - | TGTGCCAGTAGTATAGGCGCCCGGGGAGTAGGAGGCTACACCTTC | CASSIGARGVGGYTF
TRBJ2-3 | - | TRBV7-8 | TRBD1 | TGTGCCAGCAGCCGAACTAACTGGACAGGCCTAGATACGCAGTATTTT | CASSRTNWTGLDTQYF
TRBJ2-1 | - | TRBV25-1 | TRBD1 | TGTGCCAGCAGTCCCCTCCCTGGGACAGGTGCACTCAATGAGCAGTTCTTC | CASSPLPGTGALNEQFF
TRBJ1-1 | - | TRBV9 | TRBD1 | TGTGCCAGCAGCGTAGCTTCACAGGGGGGCTCTGAAGCTTTCTTT | CASSVASQGGSEAFF
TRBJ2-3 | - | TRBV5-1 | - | TGCGCCAGCAGGAGTCTAGCAGACACAGATACGCAGTATTTT | CASRSLADTDTQYF
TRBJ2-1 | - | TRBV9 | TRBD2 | TGTGCCAGCAGCCCGGGACTAGCGGGGGGGTCCCAATACAATGAGCAGTTCTTC | CASSPGLAGGSQYNEQFF
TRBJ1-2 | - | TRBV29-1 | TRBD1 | TGCAGCGTGGGGGACAGGGGTTATGGCTACACCTTC | CSVGDRGYGYTF
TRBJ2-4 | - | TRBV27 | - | TGTGCCAGCAGTTTATCGTCCCGGGGGAAAAACATTCAGTACTTC | CASSLSSRGKNIQYF
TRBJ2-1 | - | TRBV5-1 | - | TGCGCCAGCGGATCCGGGATCTTACCGGATGATGAGCAGTTCTTC | CASGSGILPDDEQFF
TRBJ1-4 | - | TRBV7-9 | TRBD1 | TGTGCCAGCAGCCCGGGAAAACGACAGGGGTACGAAAAACTGTTTTTT | CASSPGKRQGYEKLFF
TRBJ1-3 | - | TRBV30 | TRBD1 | TGTGCCTGGAGTCCGCCATACAGGGGGCCAGGAAACACCATATATTTT | CAWSPPYRGPGNTIYF
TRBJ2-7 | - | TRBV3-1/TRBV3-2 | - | TGTGCCAGCAGCCAACATTCCGACAGGTCCTACGAGCAGTACTTC | CASSQHSDRSYEQYF
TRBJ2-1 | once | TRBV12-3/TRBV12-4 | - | TGTGCCAGCAGTTCAGACAGCAATGAGCAGTTCTTC | CASSSDSNEQFF
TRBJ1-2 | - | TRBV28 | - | TGTGCCAGCATATCAGGGTCAATTAGTGGCTACACCTTC | CASISGSISGYTF
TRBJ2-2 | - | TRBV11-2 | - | TGTGCCAGCAGCTCGGTTGTGAACACCGGGGAGCTGTTTTTT | CASSSVVNTGELFF
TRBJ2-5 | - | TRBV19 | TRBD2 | TGTGCCAGTAGTATAGGAACTAGCGGGAGGGTGACAGAGACCCAGTACTTC | CASSIGTSGRVTETQYF
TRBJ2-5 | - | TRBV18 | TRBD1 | TGTGCCAGCTCACCACAACAGGGGACAGGGGGACAAGAGACCCAGTACTTC | CASSPQQGTGGQETQYF
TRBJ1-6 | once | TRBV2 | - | TGTGCCAGCAGAGGACGGGAGGCTCATAATTCACCCCTCCACTTT | CASRGREAHNSPLHF
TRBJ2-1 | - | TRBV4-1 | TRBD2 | TGCGCCAGCAGCCAACTGTTGGCGGGAGGGCCACCTTACAATGAGCAGTTCTTC | CASSQLLAGGPPYNEQFF
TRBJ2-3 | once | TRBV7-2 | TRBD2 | TGTGCCAGCAGCTTGCCTGGCGGGGGGGCAGATACGCAGTATTTT | CASSLPGGGADTQYF
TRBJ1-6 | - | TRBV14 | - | TGTGCCAGCAGCCAGGCGGGCCGGAGCTATAATTCACCCCTCCACTTT | CASSQAGRSYNSPLHF
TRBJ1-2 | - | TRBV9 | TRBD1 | TGTGCCAGCAGCGTATTCCAGGGACAGCGCTATGGCTACACCTTC | CASSVFQGQRYGYTF
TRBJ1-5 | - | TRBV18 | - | TGTGCCAGCTCACCCCCGGGAGCCGGGAGCAATCAGCCCCAGCATTTT | CASSPPGAGSNQPQHF
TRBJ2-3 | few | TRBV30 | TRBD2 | TGTGCCTGGAGTGCGCTAGCGGGGTCAGGTACGCAGTATTTT | CAWSALAGSGTQYF
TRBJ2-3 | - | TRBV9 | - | TGTGCCAGCAGCGCTAGACCTAGGAGCACAGATACGCAGTATTTT | CASSARPRSTDTQYF
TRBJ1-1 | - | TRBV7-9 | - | TGTGCCAGCAGCTTAGGGGTGCCAGGGACTGAAGCTTTCTTT | CASSLGVPGTEAFF
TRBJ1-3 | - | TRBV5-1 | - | TGCGCCAGCAGCTTGGGTTCGAGCTCTGGAAACACCATATATTTT | CASSLGSSSGNTIYF
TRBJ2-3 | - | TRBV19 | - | TGTGCCAGTACCTCGGGTGACGGGAGCGCCACGCAGTATTTT | CASTSGDGSATQYF
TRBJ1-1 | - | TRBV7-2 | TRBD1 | TGTGCCAGCAGCTTAAGATACAGGGGGCTTTTTGCTGAAGCTTTCTTT | CASSLRYRGLFAEAFF